The present T cell receptor (beta chain) was sequenced within a study of shared clonotypes between healthy human individuals. In germline, CDR1 is MDHEN, CDR2 SYDVKM. Losses at the gene ends were 3 bases for V and 9 bases for J; bases not matched to a gene: 11. CDR3 size: 16 residues. This clone was observed a handful of times. Clones were sequenced by immunoSEQ multiplex PCR, and TCRdb holds only the in-frame ones, with some missing. This table holds about 1.1 million clones, roughly 77% found once. The chain employs TRBV28 and TRBJ2-4, with 10 positions matching TRBD1. Sequenced input: memory CD4+ T cells from PBMCs. The subset: CD45RA-negative fraction. This sequence originates from a young man in good health. Some clones in this sample may be carry-over from other donors' samples. The CDR3 region has the DNA TGTGCCAGCAGTTTGTCTGGGGGGACAGGGGCGGCCATTCAGTACTTC. Translated: CASSLSGGTGAAIQYF.